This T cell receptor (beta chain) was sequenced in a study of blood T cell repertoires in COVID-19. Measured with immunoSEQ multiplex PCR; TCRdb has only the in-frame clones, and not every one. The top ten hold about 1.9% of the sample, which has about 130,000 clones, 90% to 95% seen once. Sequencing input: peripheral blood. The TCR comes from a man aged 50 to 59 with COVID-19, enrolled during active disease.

In DNA form, the CDR3 reads TGTGCCAGCAGCCCGGGTTATCGGAACAATGAGCAGTTCTTC. The encoded protein is CASSPGYRNNEQFF. V is TRBV7-9 and J is TRBJ2-1, with no clear D. The germline CDR1 and CDR2 sequences are SEHNR and FQNEAQ (reference sequence). The CDR3 totals 14 residues. V was trimmed by 5 bases and J by 5 bases, leaving 13 bases between them.